The 15 T cell receptor beta chains listed next were all sequenced from one sample in a study of OX40 agonist ivuxolimab in advanced cancers. Some clones are missing from TCRdb's copy, which holds only in-frame ones; the method was immunoSEQ multiplex PCR. The sample lists fewer than 80,000 clones; roughly nine tenths were seen once. The sequences come from CD4+ or CD8+ T cells sorted from blood, collected in a trial of the OX40 agonist ivuxolimab. The origin of the receptors is an adult with an advanced solid tumor such as melanoma, head and neck, liver or kidney cancer.

The chain carries TRBV19 and TRBJ1-2; tentatively, D is TRBD1 (5 bases). Trimming pared 5 bases from V and 3 bases from J, leaving 13 bases between. CDR3 size: 14 residues. The germline gives CDR1 LNHDA, CDR2 SQIVND (reference sequence). The CDR3 DNA is TGTGCCAGTAGTGCCCTAGGGGCGGACTATGGCTACACCTTC. This gives the protein CASSALGADYGYTF.

The chain is built from TRBV7-9 and TRBJ1-5; a possible D gene is TRBD1 (6 bases). V lost 5 bases, J lost 5 bases, and 13 bases lay in between. The CDR3 has 14 residues. Germline loops: CDR1 SEHNR, CDR2 FQNEAQ (reference sequence). Here the CDR3 DNA reads TGTGCCAGCAGCCCGGGGGCCTATGATCAGCCCCAGCATTTT. Encoded protein: CASSPGAYDQPQHF.

The chain joins TRBV30 to TRBJ2-3, with D perhaps TRBD2 (5 bases). This CDR3 has 17 residues. Germline V gene sequence: CDR1 GTSNPN, CDR2 SVGIG (reference sequence). V was trimmed by 0 bases and J by 1 base, leaving 17 bases between them. The CDR3: CAWSVLGPLAGTDTQYF. In DNA, the CDR3 is TGTGCCTGGAGTGTACTAGGACCGCTAGCCGGCACAGATACGCAGTATTTT. The whole variable domain, filled in from reference TRBV30 and TRBJ2-3, reads SQTIHQWPATLVQPVGSPLSLECTVEGTSNPNLYWYRQAAGRGLQLLFYSVGIGQISSEVPQNLSASRPQDRQFILSSKKLLLSDSGFYLCAWSVLGPLAGTDTQYFGPGTRLTVL.

Comments on this clone: Other DNA sequences within the sample encode an identical CDR3. The chain carries TRBV5-1 and TRBJ2-3; D might be TRBD2 (5 bases). Germline V gives CDR1 SGHRS, CDR2 YFSETQ. V lost 0 bases, J lost 0 bases, and 11 bases lay in between. This CDR3 spans 16 amino acids. CDR3 amino acids: CASSLVGGLSTDTQYF. The CDR3 DNA is TGCGCCAGCAGCTTGGTAGGCGGGTTGAGCACAGATACGCAGTATTTT.

The chain recombines TRBV4-1 with TRBJ1-4; the D is unclear. V was trimmed by 1 base and J by 7 bases, leaving 16 bases between them. CDR1 MGHRA and CDR2 YSYEKL come from the germline V gene. This CDR3 is built from 16 residues. The CDR3 is CASSQVWSPIGEKLFF. The CDR3, as DNA: TGCGCCAGCAGCCAAGTATGGTCCCCAATAGGTGAAAAACTGTTTTTT.

J is TRBJ2-7 and V is TRBV18; TRBD1 agrees at 10 bases. Germline V lookup: CDR1 KGHSH, CDR2 LQKENI. The V segment lost 2 bases and the J segment 5 bases; nucleotides outside the gene matches: 6. CDR3 length: 15 residues. The CDR3 sequence: CASSPSTGGLNEQYF. CDR3 nucleotides: TGTGCCAGCTCACCATCGACAGGGGGCCTGAACGAGCAGTACTTC.

This chain links TRBV7-2 with TRBJ2-1, with 9 bases aligning to TRBD2. Germline CDR1 and CDR2: SGHTA and FQGNSA. This CDR3 has 15 residues. V was pared by 1 base and J by 9 bases, with 7 bases of the junction left unmatched. The CDR3 spells CASSLGGGRGGEQFF. Written as DNA, the CDR3 is TGTGCCAGCAGCTTAGGGGGCGGGAGGGGAGGTGAGCAGTTCTTC.

This clone occurred a few times. The rearrangement uses TRBV11-3 and TRBJ2-7, with no clear D. V was clipped by 5 bases and J by 2 bases, with 13 bases between them. The CDR3 extends over 14 amino acids. Germline CDR1 reads SGHNT; CDR2 reads YENEEA. CDR3: CASSKDPGTYEQYF. CDR3 bases: TGTGCCAGCAGCAAGGACCCGGGCACCTACGAGCAGTACTTC. Variable domain in full (rest from reference TRBV11-3 and TRBJ2-7): EAGVVQSPRYKIIEKKQPVAFWCNPISGHNTLYWYLQNLGQGPELLIRYENEEAVDDSQLPKDRFSAERLKGVDSTLKIQPAELGDSAVYLCASSKDPGTYEQYFGPGTRLTVT.

V and J are TRBV5-1 and TRBJ2-2, with 11 bases lining up with TRBD2. Germline CDR1 is SGHRS and CDR2 is YFSETQ. V gave up 1 base and J gave up 4 bases; unmatched junction bases: 3. This CDR3 has 16 residues. CDR3 sequence reads: CASSLTLAGGTGELFF. In nucleotides, the CDR3 is TGCGCCAGCAGCTTGACGCTAGCGGGAGGCACCGGGGAGCTGTTTTTT.

The chain recombines TRBV6-6 with TRBJ2-1, with TRBD2 matching over 7 bases. The ends lost 6 bases at V and 3 bases at J; junction bases unmatched: 11. This CDR3 is built from 16 residues. Germline V gene sequence: CDR1 MNHNY, CDR2 SVGAGI (reference sequence). CDR3 DNA: TGTGCCAGCAGGCGACGCCTAGCGGAGGACTACAATGAGCAGTTCTTC. Protein sequence: CASRRRLAEDYNEQFF.

The chain recombines TRBV25-1 with TRBJ2-3; 9 positions agree with TRBD2. Germline CDR1 MGHDK, CDR2 SYGVNS. Trimming took 1 base from V and 1 from J; bases not matched to a gene: 3. The CDR3 consists of 16 residues. The CDR3 protein is CASSELAGVGTDTQYF. In DNA form, the CDR3 reads TGTGCCAGCAGTGAATTAGCGGGAGTCGGCACAGATACGCAGTATTTT.

This chain joins TRBV6-1 and TRBJ1-2; D is ambiguous. V was cut by 0 bases and J by 7 bases, with 15 bases left in between. CDR3 size: 15 residues. Germline V lookup: CDR1 MNHNS, CDR2 SASEGT. The DNA for the CDR3 is TGTGCCAGCAGTGAAGCTGGCGGAGGGCCCGCTGGCTACACCTTC. Amino acids: CASSEAGGGPAGYTF.

This clone appeared a single time. The chain couples TRBV15 to TRBJ2-1, with TRBD2 matching 10 bases. The CDR3 length is 14 residues. Germline CDR1 LNHNV, CDR2 YYDKDF (reference sequence). Unmatched junction bases numbered 3, after V lost 5 bases and J lost 5 bases. The CDR3 nucleotides read TGTGCCACCAGCGGCGGACTAGCGGACAATGAGCAGTTCTTC. This encodes CATSGGLADNEQFF. Full variable domain (outside the CDR3, taken from reference TRBV15 and TRBJ2-1): DAMVIQNPRYQVTQFGKPVTLSCSQTLNHNVMYWYQQKSSQAPKLLFHYYDKDFNNEADTPDNFQSRRPNTSFCFLDIRSPGLGDTAMYLCATSGGLADNEQFFGPGTRLTVL.

This chain uses TRBV11-2 with TRBJ2-5; no clear D gene. The ends were cut back, 5 bases at V and 5 bases at J, with 9 bases in the middle. The CDR3 has 12 amino acids. Germline lookup yields CDR1 SGHAT and CDR2 FQNNGV. The CDR3 bases are TGTGCCAGCAGCCACCTGGGGGAGACCCAGTACTTC. Residues: CASSHLGETQYF.

The chain carries TRBV30 and TRBJ1-3, with D hard to call. The CDR3 runs to 14 residues. Germline V gives CDR1 GTSNPN, CDR2 SVGIG (reference sequence). The V gene lost 4 bases and the J gene lost 2 bases, with 12 bases spanning the gap. The DNA of the CDR3 is TGTGCCTGGATCTCTCCAGGAACTGGAAACACCATATATTTT. It is translated as CAWISPGTGNTIYF.